These 6 T cell receptor beta chains were all obtained from the same sample, sequenced in a study of T cell responses to AZD1222 COVID-19 vaccine. Clones were read by immunoSEQ multiplex PCR, and TCRdb kept only the in-frame ones, dropping some. This sample carries approximately 150,000 clones, roughly 92% of them seen once, and the ten largest clones take less than 1.5%. Sequencing was performed on peripheral blood, taken 28 days after the second AZD1222 dose. These receptors came from an adult who received the AZD1222 COVID-19 vaccine.

The genes are TRBV29-1 and TRBJ1-2; 7 bases map to TRBD1. The junction had 4 bases not matched to a gene; V was cut back by 3 bases and J by 6 bases. The CDR3 has 12 residues. Per germline, CDR1 SQVTM and CDR2 ANQGSEA. CDR3 DNA: TGCAGCGTTGACAGGGGGAGCGATGGCTACACCTTC. Translating it yields CSVDRGSDGYTF. The full variable domain, in which reference TRBV29-1 and TRBJ1-2 provide the parts outside the CDR3, is SAVISQKPSRDICQRGTSLTIQCQVDSQVTMMFWYRQQPGQSLTLIATANQGSEATYESGFVIDKFPISRPNLTFSTLTVSNMSPEDSSIYLCSVDRGSDGYTFGSGTRLTVV.

The V call is TRBV19, the J call TRBJ2-6; D ambiguous. From germline, CDR1 is LNHDA and CDR2 SQIVND (reference sequence). Between the trimmed V and J ends, which lost 5 bases and 3 bases, there was a span of 8 bases. The CDR3 runs 14 residues. CDR3 sequence: CASSLRDGANVLTF. CDR3 sequence (DNA): TGTGCCAGTAGTCTGAGAGATGGGGCCAACGTCCTGACTTTC.

This chain joins TRBV27 and TRBJ2-7; D is tentatively TRBD1 or TRBD2 (5 bases each). Per germline, CDR1 MNHEY and CDR2 SMNVEV (reference sequence). This CDR3 is built from 15 residues. V lost 5 bases and J 5 bases, leaving 19 bases between the germline ends. The CDR3 here is CASSRGRGLGNEQYF. In nucleotides, the CDR3 is TGTGCCAGCAGTAGGGGACGGGGCCTGGGGAACGAGCAGTACTTC.

V and J are TRBV7-9 and TRBJ2-2, with TRBD1 identical over 8 bases. The germline CDR1 and CDR2 sequences are SEHNR and FQNEAQ (reference sequence). The CDR3 has 14 amino acids. Trimming cost V 1 base and J 9 bases; bases outside gene matches: 4. CDR3 sequence: CASSLEGQARELFF. The DNA for the CDR3 is TGTGCCAGCAGCTTAGAGGGACAGGCCAGGGAGCTGTTTTTT.

The chain carries TRBV5-1 and TRBJ2-7; TRBD1 aligns across 10 bases. The CDR3 covers 17 residues. In germline, CDR1 is SGHRS, CDR2 YFSETQ. V was pared by 0 bases and J by 1 base, with 7 bases of the junction left unmatched. The CDR3 here is CASSLAPGQGLSYEQYF. DNA of the CDR3: TGCGCCAGCAGCTTGGCGCCGGGACAGGGGCTGTCCTACGAGCAGTACTTC.

The chain's CDR3 is CSVDSFGAGRSEGYTF. The CDR3 DNA follows: TGCAGCGTTGATTCTTTTGGGGCAGGGAGGAGTGAGGGCTACACCTTC. The chain couples TRBV29-1 to TRBJ1-2; TRBD1 might be the D (5 bases). The CDR3 has 16 amino acids. Trimming left V 3 bases short and J 8 bases short, with 25 bases between. Germline assignment: CDR1 SQVTM and CDR2 ANQGSEA.